The 22 T cell receptor beta chains below all came from one sample that was sequenced in a study of beta chain features in type 1 diabetes. Expressed TCRB transcripts were sequenced after all isolated RNA was converted to cDNA. TCRdb's table, derived via immunoSEQ multiplex PCR, lists solely in-frame clones and lacks some. The sample includes roughly 120,000 clones, approximately 37% of them seen just once. Sequenced material: stem cell memory CD4+ T cells from blood. The receptor source for this set is a woman between 18 and 29 years old in good health.

This clone was detected only a few times. This rearrangement joins TRBV9 to TRBJ2-3, with 8 bases matching TRBD2. Germline assignment: CDR1 SGDLS and CDR2 YYNGEE. Trimming cost V 6 bases and J 4 bases; bases outside gene matches: 10. The CDR3 loop spans 15 amino acids. This CDR3 is CASKPGGPSPDTQYF. Here the CDR3 DNA reads TGTGCCAGCAAGCCGGGGGGGCCGTCGCCAGATACGCAGTATTTT. Full variable domain (rest looked up from reference TRBV9 and TRBJ2-3): DSGVTQTPKHLITATGQRVTLRCSPRSGDLSVYWYQQSLDQGLQFLIQYYNGEERAKGNILERFSAQQFPDLHSELNLSSLELGDSALYFCASKPGGPSPDTQYFGPGTRLTVL.

A few counts support this clone. This chain uses TRBV4-3 with TRBJ2-7; D call uncertain. In germline, CDR1 is LGHNA, CDR2 YSLEER. The CDR3 is 15 residues long. Trimming cost V 0 bases and J 2 bases, with 11 bases left between them. The CDR3 sequence is CASSQDDGSTYEQYF. DNA for the CDR3: TGCGCCAGCAGCCAAGACGACGGGTCTACCTACGAGCAGTACTTC.

The genes are TRBV6-6 and TRBJ2-2, with 9 positions matching TRBD1. The J segment lost 10 bases and the V segment lost 1 base, leaving 10 bases of the junction unmatched. Germline V gene data show CDR1 as MNHNY and CDR2 as SVGAGI (reference sequence). This CDR3 is 16 amino acids long. CDR3 loop: CASSYLGQGPHVELFF. CDR3 coding DNA: TGTGCCAGCAGTTACTTGGGACAGGGCCCCCACGTGGAGCTGTTTTTT.

This sequence joins TRBV2 and TRBJ1-2; the D gene is possibly TRBD1 (6 bases). CDR3 size: 14 residues. Germline CDR1 SNHLY, CDR2 FYNNEI. Deletions cut 5 bases from V and 4 bases from J, with 14 bases between. The CDR3 protein is CASSRARGGYGYTF. The CDR3 nucleotides are TGTGCCAGCAGTCGGGCCCGAGGGGGCTATGGCTACACCTTC.

This chain connects TRBV9 to TRBJ2-7; 8 bases align to TRBD1. V shed 3 bases and J 6 bases; nucleotides not matched to a gene: 2. The CDR3 is 12 amino acids. Germline V gene data show CDR1 as SGDLS and CDR2 as YYNGEE. The DNA for the CDR3 is TGTGCCAGCAGCGGACAGGGGATCGAGCAGTACTTC. Translated, it gives CASSGQGIEQYF.

The genes are TRBV2 and TRBJ2-7; 11 positions match TRBD1. With V trimmed by 6 bases and J by 1 base, 2 bases remained unmatched. This CDR3 has 14 residues. The germline V gene has CDR1 SNHLY and CDR2 FYNNEI. CDR3 protein: CASRGQGVSYEQYF. The CDR3 region has the DNA TGTGCCAGCAGGGGACAGGGGGTTTCCTACGAGCAGTACTTC.

In this sample, this clone turned up a few times. V gene TRBV6-1 combines with J gene TRBJ1-5; D gene unclear. Trimming pared 4 bases from V and 0 bases from J, leaving 19 bases between. Looked up from germline, CDR1 is MNHNS and CDR2 is SASEGT. The CDR3 consists of 18 residues. Written as DNA, the CDR3 is TGTGCCAGCAGTGTAAGGAGGGTGTGGGGTAATAGCAATCAGCCCCAGCATTTT. This translates into CASSVRRVWGNSNQPQHF.

The rearrangement links TRBV6-6 to TRBJ2-5; 8 bases align to TRBD1. The end of the DNA aligns better with TRBJ2-7, so the J call may be wrong. The CDR3 length is 12 residues. Germline assignment: CDR1 MNHNY and CDR2 SVGAGI (reference sequence). DNA for the CDR3: TGTGCCACTCGACAGGGGTTCAACGAGCAGTACTTC. Amino acids: CATRQGFNEQYF.

The genes are TRBV5-1 and TRBJ1-3, with 12 bases aligning to TRBD1. CDR1 and CDR2 from the germline V gene are SGHRS and YFSETQ. The V and J ends lost 1 base and 4 bases, in that order; junction bases with no gene match: 3. This CDR3 spans 16 amino acids. In DNA, the CDR3 is TGCGCCAGCAGCTTGATCGGGACAGGGGGCGGAAACACCATATATTTT. It specifies CASSLIGTGGGNTIYF.

The chain employs TRBV5-1 and TRBJ2-5; maybe TRBD1 (5 bases). CDR3 length: 17 amino acids. Trimming left V 1 base short and J 1 base short, with 17 bases between. Germline V gene data show CDR1 as SGHRS and CDR2 as YFSETQ. This CDR3 is CASSLSPSGALQETQYF. For the CDR3, the DNA is TGCGCCAGCAGCTTGAGCCCAAGTGGGGCCCTCCAAGAGACCCAGTACTTC.

This clone was detected only a few times. The chain links TRBV7-9 to TRBJ1-2; TRBD1 matches 7 bases. The CDR3 is 14 amino acids. Germline trimming cut 5 bases from V and 6 bases from J; bases unmatched to any gene: 9. Germline CDR1 reads SEHNR; CDR2 reads FQNEAQ (reference sequence). Here the CDR3 reads CASSTLQGSHGYTF. CDR3 nucleotide sequence: TGTGCCAGCAGCACGCTACAGGGGTCCCATGGCTACACCTTC.

This clone occurred a few times. The chain employs TRBV11-3 and TRBJ2-7, with D possibly being TRBD1 (6 bases). The V end lost 6 bases, the J end lost 1 base, and 10 bases lay between the germline ends. CDR3 length: 13 residues. Germline V gene lookup returns CDR1 SGHNT and CDR2 YENEEA. CDR3 coding DNA: TGTGCCAGCAGTCACAGGGCTTCCTACGAGCAGTACTTC. It encodes CASSHRASYEQYF.

The chain employs TRBV7-9 and TRBJ2-7; a possible D gene is TRBD1 (5 bases). From germline, CDR1 is SEHNR and CDR2 FQNEAQ (reference sequence). V gave up 6 bases and J gave up 1 base, with 19 bases separating them. The CDR3 sequence is 16 residues long. CDR3 coding DNA: TGTGCCAGCAGTCGTGCTCCAGGGCAAGGTTCCTACGAGCAGTACTTC. Encoded protein: CASSRAPGQGSYEQYF.

V gene TRBV30 combines with J gene TRBJ1-4, with D possibly matching TRBD1 (6 bases). CDR1 is GTSNPN and CDR2 is SVGIG in the germline V gene (reference sequence). CDR3 length equals 13 residues. V shed 3 bases and J shed 7 bases, with 12 bases lying between them. DNA for the CDR3: TGTGCCTGGAGGCTACAGGGTTCTGAAAAACTGTTTTTT. Translating it yields CAWRLQGSEKLFF.

This sequence joins TRBV20-1 and TRBJ1-2, with D possibly TRBD1 on 5 matching bases. The V and J ends lost 7 bases and 3 bases respectively, with 9 bases between them. The CDR3 runs 11 residues. The germline gives CDR1 DFQATT, CDR2 SNEGSKA (reference sequence). This CDR3 is CSVGRDYGYTF. CDR3 nucleotides: TGCAGTGTAGGCAGGGACTATGGCTACACCTTC.

This clone was counted only a few times. The CDR3 is CASSPNLLVRGDYGYTF. The DNA of the CDR3 is TGTGCCAGCTCACCAAACCTCCTAGTCAGGGGAGACTATGGCTACACCTTC. V is TRBV18 and J is TRBJ1-2; possible D gene TRBD1, 6 bases. Germline values: CDR1 KGHSH, CDR2 LQKENI. Trimming left V 2 bases short and J 3 bases short, with 19 bases between. The CDR3 length is 17 residues.

This clone was counted a few times. The chain has TRBV28 and TRBJ2-7; D not resolved. Deletions cut 0 bases from V and 2 bases from J, with 8 bases between. CDR3 length equals 14 residues. Germline lookup yields CDR1 MDHEN and CDR2 SYDVKM. CDR3 nucleotides: TGTGCCAGCAGTTTATGGGGCATCACCTACGAGCAGTACTTC. Protein product: CASSLWGITYEQYF.

The chain couples TRBV15 to TRBJ2-3, with 12 bases identical to TRBD2. This CDR3 region has 14 residues. Germline V CDR1 and CDR2: LNHNV, YYDKDF (reference sequence). J lost 6 bases, V lost 8 bases, and 6 bases had no gene match. CDR3: CATARLAGVDTQYF. CDR3 bases: TGTGCCACCGCACGACTAGCGGGAGTGGATACGCAGTATTTT. The full variable domain, in which reference TRBV15 and TRBJ2-3 provide the parts outside the CDR3, is DAMVIQNPRYQVTQFGKPVTLSCSQTLNHNVMYWYQQKSSQAPKLLFHYYDKDFNNEADTPDNFQSRRPNTSFCFLDIRSPGLGDTAMYLCATARLAGVDTQYFGPGTRLTVL.

The chain links TRBV30 to TRBJ1-5; a weak D match, TRBD1 (6 bases). Germline V gene lookup returns CDR1 GTSNPN and CDR2 SVGIG (reference sequence). The V gene lost 1 base and the J gene lost 0 bases, with 10 bases spanning the gap. The CDR3 spans 15 residues. The CDR3 loop is CAWSAYRASNQPQHF. The CDR3 DNA follows: TGTGCCTGGAGTGCCTACAGGGCTAGCAATCAGCCCCAGCATTTT.

This chain joins TRBV7-9 and TRBJ2-1; 12 bases are a match to TRBD2. Germline loops: CDR1 SEHNR, CDR2 FQNEAQ (reference sequence). The CDR3 totals 17 residues. V lost 2 bases, J lost 7 bases, and 9 bases stayed unmatched. The chain's CDR3 is CASSLKLSSGRGNEQFF. The DNA of the CDR3 is TGTGCCAGCAGCTTAAAGTTGTCTAGCGGGAGGGGTAATGAGCAGTTCTTC.

This chain joins TRBV11-2 and TRBJ1-1; the D gene is possibly TRBD1 (5 bases). This CDR3 is 15 amino acids long. Trimming shortened V by 1 base and J by 7 bases, and 16 bases separated the two germline ends. Germline CDR1 is SGHAT and CDR2 is FQNNGV. This CDR3 reads CASSLGYLVGVEAFF. CDR3 DNA: TGTGCCAGCAGCTTAGGTTATCTTGTAGGGGTTGAAGCTTTCTTT.

This clone was seen a handful of times. CDR3 in amino acids: CASSPNRLAGTDTQYF. The CDR3 DNA reads TGTGCCAGCAGCCCGAATCGACTAGCGGGCACAGATACGCAGTATTTT. The chain carries TRBV7-3 and TRBJ2-3; TRBD2 matches at 9 bases. V lost 5 bases and J lost 1; bases outside the gene matches: 7. CDR3 length: 16 residues. Per germline, CDR1 SGHTA and CDR2 FQGTGA.